The text below deals with one T cell receptor beta chain. Its target is not known. Trimming left V 0 bases short and J 7 bases short, with 11 bases between. Looked up from germline, CDR1 is SGHNT and CDR2 is YYREEE (reference sequence). The CDR3 runs to 13 residues. This entry is derived from a study of T cell responses to AZD1222 COVID-19 vaccine. Study-level findings and limits: The donors showed a predominance of white British ancestry and of females, with possible underestimation of clonal diversity. Along spike, vaccine-associated CD4 TCRs were found throughout, with dominance at 160-218 and 743-854. Baseline seropositives among AZD1222 recipients totaled only five to seven.

The table came from immunoSEQ multiplex PCR; TCRdb's copy has only in-frame clones and leaves some out. The sample has about 130,000 clones, around 90% seen once; the top ten hold about 1.1%. This chain joins TRBV5-4 and TRBJ2-7; D may match TRBD1 or TRBD2 (5 bases each). This material consisted of peripheral blood, taken 28 days after the second AZD1222 dose. The sequence was collected from an adult who received the AZD1222 COVID-19 vaccine. CDR3 nucleotide sequence: TGTGCCAGCAGCTTGGACAGGTCGGGGGAGCAGTACTTC. Residues: CASSLDRSGEQYF.